This entry lists 11 T cell receptor beta chains sequenced from one sample in a study of T cell changes during pregnancy in multiple sclerosis. The repertoire was sequenced with immunoSEQ multiplex PCR; TCRdb's copy has only in-frame clones and lacks some. The sample carries about 36,000 clones, more than 75% recorded once. Sequencing used CD4+ T cells from peripheral blood mononuclear cells, obtained in the first trimester of pregnancy. The receptors stem from a female donor with multiple sclerosis, enrolled in a pregnancy study.

This chain joins TRBV7-2 and TRBJ2-7; 8 bases fit TRBD1. Germline loops: CDR1 SGHTA, CDR2 FQGNSA. V was clipped by 5 bases and J by 3 bases; unmatched bases: 6. The CDR3 loop spans 14 amino acids. The DNA of the CDR3 is TGTGCCAGCAGCCGCGACAGGGGAATCTACGAGCAGTACTTC. Translation: CASSRDRGIYEQYF.

The rearrangement joins TRBV28 to TRBJ1-4, with a tentative D call TRBD1 (6 bases). CDR3 length equals 17 residues. V was clipped by 5 bases and J by 2 bases, with 18 bases between them. In germline, CDR1 is MDHEN, CDR2 SYDVKM. The CDR3 DNA reads TGTGCCAGCAGTCCACTACAGGGAAAAAGGACTAATGAAAAACTGTTTTTT. It translates to CASSPLQGKRTNEKLFF. Full variable domain (remainder filled in from reference TRBV28 and TRBJ1-4): DVKVTQSSRYLVKRTGEKVFLECVQDMDHENMFWYRQDPGLGLRLIYFSYDVKMKEKGDIPEGYSVSREKKERFSLILESASTNQTSMYLCASSPLQGKRTNEKLFFGSGTQLSVL.

V usage is TRBV5-5 and J usage is TRBJ2-2, with TRBD2 as a possible D gene (5 bases). Trimming left V 1 base short and J 2 bases short, with 18 bases between. This CDR3 is built from 18 residues. The germline V gene encodes CDR1 SGHKS and CDR2 YYEKEE (reference sequence). CDR3 nucleotides: TGTGCCAGCAGCTTGAGGGTTAGGTTGGACTTTAACACCGGGGAGCTGTTTTTT. Translating gives CASSLRVRLDFNTGELFF. The full variable domain, rest sourced from reference TRBV5-5 and TRBJ2-2, is DAGVTQSPTHLIKTRGQQVTLRCSPISGHKSVSWYQQVLGQGPQFIFQYYEKEERGRGNFPDRFSARQFPNYSSELNVNALLLGDSALYLCASSLRVRLDFNTGELFFGEGSRLTVL.

The chain employs TRBV7-7 and TRBJ2-2; D unresolved. Germline V CDR1 and CDR2: SSHAT, FNYEAQ (reference sequence). V was pared by 4 bases and J by 4 bases, with 7 bases between. This CDR3 contains 13 residues. CDR3 protein: CASSSTTTGELFF. The CDR3 coding sequence is TGTGCCAGCAGCTCAACTACCACCGGGGAGCTGTTTTTT.

Turning to this clone: Other DNA sequences in the same sample also yield this CDR3. The rearrangement uses TRBV29-1 and TRBJ2-3; possible D gene TRBD2, 6 bases. Germline V gene lookup returns CDR1 SQVTM and CDR2 ANQGSEA. Between the trimmed V and J ends, which lost 1 base and 1 base, there was a span of 6 bases. This CDR3 spans 13 amino acids. The CDR3 protein is CSVEAGGTDTQYF. CDR3 coding DNA: TGCAGCGTTGAAGCGGGAGGCACAGATACGCAGTATTTT.

The genes are TRBV28 and TRBJ2-2, with a weak D call TRBD2 (6 bases). Trimming took 6 bases from V and 3 from J, leaving 14 bases between them. Germline lookup yields CDR1 MDHEN and CDR2 SYDVKM. The CDR3 length is 15 residues. The CDR3 spells CASSPGGGDTGELFF. The CDR3 DNA reads as TGTGCCAGCAGCCCCGGTGGAGGGGACACCGGGGAGCTGTTTTTT.

V gene TRBV5-4 combines with J gene TRBJ2-7; D is perhaps TRBD2 (5 bases). CDR3 length: 14 residues. Germline CDR1 SGHNT, CDR2 YYREEE (reference sequence). Trimming took 3 bases from V and 3 from J, leaving 13 bases between them. CDR3 in amino acids: CASSSMTTRYEQYF. The CDR3 region has the DNA TGTGCCAGCAGCTCCATGACTACCCGCTACGAGCAGTACTTC.

The chain carries TRBV30 and TRBJ1-5, with 10 bases identical to TRBD1. V dropped 2 bases and J dropped 6; count of bases not matched to a gene: 4. The CDR3 loop spans 14 amino acids. Germline CDR1 GTSNPN, CDR2 SVGIG (reference sequence). Here the CDR3 reads CAWSIRQGAQPQHF. In DNA form, the CDR3 reads TGTGCCTGGAGTATAAGACAGGGGGCTCAGCCCCAGCATTTT.

The chain recombines TRBV9 with TRBJ2-3; 11 bases align to TRBD2. V was pared by 2 bases and J by 7 bases, with 3 bases of the junction left unmatched. CDR1 is SGDLS and CDR2 is YYNGEE in the germline V gene. The CDR3 is made up of 14 amino acids. As DNA, the CDR3 is TGTGCCAGCAGCGTTAGCGGGAGGGGTAATACGCAGTATTTT. Its protein product is CASSVSGRGNTQYF.

This clone was found a few times. V usage is TRBV19 and J usage is TRBJ1-1; no clear D. Germline V lookup: CDR1 LNHDA, CDR2 SQIVND (reference sequence). V was clipped by 6 bases and J by 0 bases, with 11 bases between them. The CDR3 has 14 residues. This chain's CDR3 is CASSLRGLNTEAFF. The CDR3 DNA is TGTGCCAGTAGCCTACGAGGCCTGAACACTGAAGCTTTCTTT.

The chain recombines TRBV30 with TRBJ1-1; D gene ambiguous. V lost 1 base and J 1 base, leaving 4 bases between the germline ends. The CDR3 runs 12 residues. Germline CDR1 is GTSNPN and CDR2 is SVGIG (reference sequence). The CDR3 DNA is TGTGCCTGGAGTGCCGGGAACACTGAAGCTTTCTTT. This sequence encodes CAWSAGNTEAFF.